This T cell receptor beta chain was sequenced in a study of Tregs in tolerant kidney transplant recipients. Libraries were prepared by immunoSEQ multiplex PCR; TCRdb keeps only in-frame clonotypes and omits some of them. The table has approximately 93,000 clones, roughly 93% seen once. Points on this clone: As yet, its antigen is unknown.

Whole-study results and caveats: In tolerant patients, donor-specific Tregs outgrew total Tregs, suggesting antigen-driven expansion.

V lost 2 bases to trimming and J lost 4 bases; unmatched junction nucleotides: 11. Germline CDR1 reads MNHEY; CDR2 reads SMNVEV (reference sequence). The CDR3 extends over 17 amino acids. This clonotype was sampled from a human donor who received a combined kidney and bone marrow transplant. The sample in question was CD4+ T cells from blood, obtained before the transplant. The chain couples TRBV27 to TRBJ2-1; 7 bases align to TRBD2. DNA for the CDR3: TGTGCCAGCAGTTTACGGGGGGTAAGCGGGGAGTACAATGAGCAGTTCTTC. It encodes CASSLRGVSGEYNEQFF.